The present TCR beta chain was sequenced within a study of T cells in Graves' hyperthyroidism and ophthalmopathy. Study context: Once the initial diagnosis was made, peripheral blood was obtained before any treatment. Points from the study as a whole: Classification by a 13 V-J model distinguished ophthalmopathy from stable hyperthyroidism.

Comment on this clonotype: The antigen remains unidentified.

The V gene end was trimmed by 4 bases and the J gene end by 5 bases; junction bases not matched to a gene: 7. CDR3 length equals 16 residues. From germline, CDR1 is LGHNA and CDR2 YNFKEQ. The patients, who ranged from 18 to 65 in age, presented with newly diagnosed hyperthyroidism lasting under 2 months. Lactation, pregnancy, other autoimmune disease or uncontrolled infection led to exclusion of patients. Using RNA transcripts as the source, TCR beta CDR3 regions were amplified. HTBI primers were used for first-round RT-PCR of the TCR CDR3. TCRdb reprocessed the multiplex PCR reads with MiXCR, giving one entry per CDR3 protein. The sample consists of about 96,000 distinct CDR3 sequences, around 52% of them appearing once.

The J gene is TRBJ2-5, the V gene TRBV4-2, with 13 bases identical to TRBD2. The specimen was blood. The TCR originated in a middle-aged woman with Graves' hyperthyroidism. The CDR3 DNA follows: TGTGCCAGCAGCCCGATCCGGACTAGCGGGAGTGAGACCCAGTACTTC. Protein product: CASSPIRTSGSETQYF.